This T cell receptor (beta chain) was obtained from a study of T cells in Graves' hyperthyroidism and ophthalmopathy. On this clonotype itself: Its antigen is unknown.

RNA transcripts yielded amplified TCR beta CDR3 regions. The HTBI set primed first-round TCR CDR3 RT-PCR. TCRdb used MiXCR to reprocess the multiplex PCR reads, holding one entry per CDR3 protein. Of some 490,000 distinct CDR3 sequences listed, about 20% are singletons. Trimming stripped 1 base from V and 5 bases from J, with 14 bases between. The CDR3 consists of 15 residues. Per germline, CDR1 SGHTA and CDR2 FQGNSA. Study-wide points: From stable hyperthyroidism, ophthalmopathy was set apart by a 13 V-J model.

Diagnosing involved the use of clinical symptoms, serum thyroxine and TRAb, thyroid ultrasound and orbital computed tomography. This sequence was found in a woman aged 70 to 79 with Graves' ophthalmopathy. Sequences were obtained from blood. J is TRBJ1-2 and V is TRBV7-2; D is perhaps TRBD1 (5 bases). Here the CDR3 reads CASSLESAGGYGYTF. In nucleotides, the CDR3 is TGTGCCAGCAGCTTAGAATCAGCTGGGGGGTATGGCTACACCTTC.